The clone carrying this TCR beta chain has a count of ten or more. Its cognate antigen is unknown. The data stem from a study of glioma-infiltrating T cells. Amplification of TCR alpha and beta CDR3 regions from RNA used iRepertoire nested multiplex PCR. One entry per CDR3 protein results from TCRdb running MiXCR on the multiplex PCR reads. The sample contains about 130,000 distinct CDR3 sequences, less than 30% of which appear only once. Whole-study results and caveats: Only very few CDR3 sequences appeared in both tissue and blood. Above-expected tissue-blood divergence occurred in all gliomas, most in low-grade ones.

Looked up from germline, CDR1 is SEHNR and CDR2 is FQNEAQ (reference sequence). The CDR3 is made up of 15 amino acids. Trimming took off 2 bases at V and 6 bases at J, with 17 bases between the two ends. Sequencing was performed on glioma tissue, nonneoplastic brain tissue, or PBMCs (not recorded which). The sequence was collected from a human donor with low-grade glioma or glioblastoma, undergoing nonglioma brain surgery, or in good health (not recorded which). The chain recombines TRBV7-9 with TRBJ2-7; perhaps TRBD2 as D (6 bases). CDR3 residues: CASSLNAPGAGEQYF. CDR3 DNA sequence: TGTGCCAGCAGCTTAAACGCTCCGGGAGCGGGCGAGCAGTACTTC.